A selection of T cell receptor beta chains follows, all from one sample in a study of blood T cells in healthy people across ages. TCRdb independently ran MiXCR on the 5' RACE reads; one entry per CDR3 protein. The top ten clones hold roughly 3.1% of a sample with more than 650,000 distinct CDR3 sequences, around 24% of them seen once. Another study also made use of these data, one on T cells of mothers and their children.

The material sequenced was blood. Receptor source: a boy aged 5-17 years in good health. CDR3s include the opening cysteine and the closing phenylalanine or tryptophan. Each record gives: clone size, V gene, CDR3 length, D gene, J gene, CDR3 DNA, CDR3 protein. A D gene is named only where the DNA matches it firmly. Where a row states a size, it is once, few, many or the class of an expanded clone; other rows omit it.

.,TRBV20-1,14,TRBD2,TRBJ2-2,TGCAGTGCTAGAGGCGGGGGGGCCGCCGGGGAGCTGTTTTTT,CSARGGGAAGELFF
few,TRBV12-3/TRBV12-4,15,.,TRBJ1-5,TGTGCCAGCTCCCGGGAGGGTGGAGGCAATCAGCCCCAGCATTTT,CASSREGGGNQPQHF
few,TRBV30,13,.,TRBJ2-4,TGTGCCTGGAGTGTAGGGGTATCGAACATTCAGTACTTC,CAWSVGVSNIQYF
.,TRBV12-3/TRBV12-4,15,TRBD2,TRBJ2-5,TGTGCCAGCAGTTTACACCCTAGCGGGGGGGAGACCCAGTACTTC,CASSLHPSGGETQYF
.,TRBV20-1,13,.,TRBJ2-5,TGCAGTGCTATCTACAGGGAGCTAATGACCCAGTACTTC,CSAIYRELMTQYF
.,TRBV12-3/TRBV12-4,15,.,TRBJ2-7,TGTGCCAGCAGCCACTTGGGCGTGGCTTTCTACGAGCAGTACTTC,CASSHLGVAFYEQYF
.,TRBV4-1,13,TRBD2,TRBJ2-5,TGCGCCAGCAGCCAAGGACTAGCTGGGACCCAGTACTTC,CASSQGLAGTQYF
.,TRBV6-2/TRBV6-3,15,TRBD1,TRBJ2-7,TGTGCCAGCAGTTTACCGGGACAGGGTTGGTACGAGCAGTACTTC,CASSLPGQGWYEQYF
.,TRBV18,14,.,TRBJ1-3,TGTGCCAGCTCACCATCGGCCGGTGGAAACACCATATATTTT,CASSPSAGGNTIYF
few,TRBV30,16,TRBD1,TRBJ2-7,TGTGCCTGGAGTCCGAAGCCGGGACAGGGGGCTAGGGAGCAGTACTTC,CAWSPKPGQGAREQYF
.,TRBV28,15,.,TRBJ2-7,TGTGCCAGCAGTTACACATTACAGGGCTCCTACGAGCAGTACTTC,CASSYTLQGSYEQYF
.,TRBV10-3,12,TRBD2,TRBJ2-2,TGTGCCATCGCGGGGGACGCTCGGGAGCTGTTTTTT,CAIAGDARELFF
few,TRBV27,17,.,TRBJ2-5,TGTGCCAGCAGTTTAAAGGCTAGCTGGCACCTTGGGGAGACCCAGTACTTC,CASSLKASWHLGETQYF
.,TRBV11-2,13,.,TRBJ2-1,TGTGCCAGCAGCCCGGTGGCCCACAATGAGCAGTTCTTC,CASSPVAHNEQFF
few,TRBV5-1,15,TRBD1,TRBJ2-5,TGCGCCAGCAGCTCGACAGGGGGCTGGCAAGAGACCCAGTACTTC,CASSSTGGWQETQYF
.,TRBV15,17,TRBD2,TRBJ2-7,TGTGCCACCAGCAGGTATTACGGGACTAGCGAGACCTACGAGCAGTACTTC,CATSRYYGTSETYEQYF
.,TRBV7-6,12,.,TRBJ2-7,TGTGCCAGCAGCGCTCGGGCTGGCGAGCAGTACTTC,CASSARAGEQYF